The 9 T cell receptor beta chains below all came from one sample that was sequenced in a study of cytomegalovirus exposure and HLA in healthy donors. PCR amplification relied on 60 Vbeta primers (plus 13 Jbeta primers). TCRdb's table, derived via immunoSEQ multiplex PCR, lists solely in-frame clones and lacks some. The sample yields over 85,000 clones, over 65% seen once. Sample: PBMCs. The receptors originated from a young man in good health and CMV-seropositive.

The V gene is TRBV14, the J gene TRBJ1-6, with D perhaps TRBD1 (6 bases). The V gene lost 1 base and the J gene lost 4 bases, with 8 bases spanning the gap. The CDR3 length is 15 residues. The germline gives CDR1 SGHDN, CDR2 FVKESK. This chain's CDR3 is CASSQGTVYNSPLHF. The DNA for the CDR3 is TGTGCCAGCAGCCAAGGGACAGTTTATAATTCACCCCTCCACTTT.

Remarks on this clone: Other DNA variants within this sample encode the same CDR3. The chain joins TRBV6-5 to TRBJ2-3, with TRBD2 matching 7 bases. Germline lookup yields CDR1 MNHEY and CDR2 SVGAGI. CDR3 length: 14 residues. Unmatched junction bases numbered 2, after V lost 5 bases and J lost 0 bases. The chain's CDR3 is CASSRGGSTDTQYF. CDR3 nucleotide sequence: TGTGCCAGCAGTCGCGGGGGAAGCACAGATACGCAGTATTTT.

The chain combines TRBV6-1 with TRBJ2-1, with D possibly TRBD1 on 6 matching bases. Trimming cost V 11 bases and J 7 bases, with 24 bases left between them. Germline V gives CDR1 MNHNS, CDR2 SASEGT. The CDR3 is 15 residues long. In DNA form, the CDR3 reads TGTGCCTGTGATTCTGACAGGTTGGCCCTTAATGAGCAGTTCTTC. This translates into CACDSDRLALNEQFF.

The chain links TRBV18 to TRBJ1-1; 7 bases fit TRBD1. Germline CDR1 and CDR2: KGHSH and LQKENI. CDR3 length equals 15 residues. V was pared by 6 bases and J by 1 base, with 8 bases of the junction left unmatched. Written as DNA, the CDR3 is TGTGCCAGCTCTACCTTCGGACAGGAGAACACTGAAGCTTTCTTT. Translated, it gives CASSTFGQENTEAFF.

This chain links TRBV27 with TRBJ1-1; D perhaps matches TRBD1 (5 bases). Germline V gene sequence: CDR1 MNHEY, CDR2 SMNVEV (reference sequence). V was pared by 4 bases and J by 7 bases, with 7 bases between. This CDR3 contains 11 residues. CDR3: CASSWGVEAFF. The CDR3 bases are TGTGCCAGCAGTTGGGGGGTTGAAGCTTTCTTT.

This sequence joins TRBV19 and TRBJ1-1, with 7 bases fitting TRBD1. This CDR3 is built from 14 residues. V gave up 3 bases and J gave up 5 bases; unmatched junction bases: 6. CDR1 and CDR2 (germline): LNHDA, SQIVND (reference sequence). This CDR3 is CASSIKGALTEAFF. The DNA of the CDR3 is TGTGCCAGTAGTATTAAGGGGGCGTTGACTGAAGCTTTCTTT. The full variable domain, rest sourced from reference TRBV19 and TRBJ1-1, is DGGITQSPKYLFRKEGQNVTLSCEQNLNHDAMYWYRQDPGQGLRLIYYSQIVNDFQKGDIAEGYSVSREKKESFPLTVTSAQKNPTAFYLCASSIKGALTEAFFGQGTRLTVV.

The CDR3 protein is CASSEAGGNQPQHF. For the CDR3, the DNA is TGTGCCAGTAGTGAGGCAGGGGGCAATCAGCCCCAGCATTTT. The V gene is TRBV19, the J gene TRBJ1-5, with D perhaps matching TRBD1 (6 bases). The CDR3 has 14 residues. V was clipped by 5 bases and J by 2 bases, with 10 bases between them. Per the germline V gene, CDR1 is LNHDA and CDR2 is SQIVND (reference sequence).

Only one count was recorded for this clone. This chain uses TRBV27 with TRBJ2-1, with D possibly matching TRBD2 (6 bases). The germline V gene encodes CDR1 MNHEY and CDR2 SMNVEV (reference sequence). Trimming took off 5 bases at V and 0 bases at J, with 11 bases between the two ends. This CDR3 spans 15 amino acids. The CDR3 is CASSPGAGSYNEQFF. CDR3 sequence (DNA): TGTGCCAGCAGTCCGGGAGCGGGCTCCTACAATGAGCAGTTCTTC.

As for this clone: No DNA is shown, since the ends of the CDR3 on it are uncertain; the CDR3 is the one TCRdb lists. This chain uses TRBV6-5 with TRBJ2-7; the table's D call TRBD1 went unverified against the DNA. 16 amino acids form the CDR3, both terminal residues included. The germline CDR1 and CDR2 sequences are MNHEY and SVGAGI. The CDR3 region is CASSSSDRGASYEQYF.